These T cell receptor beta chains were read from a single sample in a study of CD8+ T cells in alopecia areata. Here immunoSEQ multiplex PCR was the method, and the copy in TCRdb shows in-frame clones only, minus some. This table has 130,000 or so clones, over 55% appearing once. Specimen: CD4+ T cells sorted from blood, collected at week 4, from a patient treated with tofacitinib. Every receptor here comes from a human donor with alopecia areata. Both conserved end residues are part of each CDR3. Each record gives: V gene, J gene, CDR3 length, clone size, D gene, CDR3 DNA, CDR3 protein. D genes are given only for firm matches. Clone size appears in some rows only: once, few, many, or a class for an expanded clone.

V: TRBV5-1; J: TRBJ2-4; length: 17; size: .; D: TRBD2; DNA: TGCGCCAGCAGCGGTAATCTAGCGGAGATAGCCAAAAACATTCAGTACTTC; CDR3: CASSGNLAEIAKNIQYF
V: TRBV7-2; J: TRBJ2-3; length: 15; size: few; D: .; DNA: TGTGCCAGCAGCTTATCGATGACGGACACAGATACGCAGTATTTT; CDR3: CASSLSMTDTDTQYF
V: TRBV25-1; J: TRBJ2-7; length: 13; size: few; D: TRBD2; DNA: TGTGCCAGTAGGACTAGCGGGGGAGACGAGCAGTACTTC; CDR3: CASRTSGGDEQYF
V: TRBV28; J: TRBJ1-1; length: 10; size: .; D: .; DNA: TGTGCCAGCAGTTACACTGAAGCTTTCTTT; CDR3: CASSYTEAFF
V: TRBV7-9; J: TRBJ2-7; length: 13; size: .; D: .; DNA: TGTGCCAGCAGTCAAGGGACCAGCTACGAGCAGTACTTC; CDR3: CASSQGTSYEQYF
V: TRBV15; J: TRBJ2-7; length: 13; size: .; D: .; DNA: TGTGCCACCAGCAGCTTGCATTCATCCGAGCAGTACTTC; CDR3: CATSSLHSSEQYF
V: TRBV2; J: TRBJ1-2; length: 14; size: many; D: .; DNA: TGTGCCAGCAGTGAAGTTGGACCTAACTATGGCTACACCTTC; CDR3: CASSEVGPNYGYTF
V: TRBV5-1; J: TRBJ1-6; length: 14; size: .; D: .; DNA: TGCGCCAGCAGCTTGGACGGAGGAAATTCACCCCTCCACTTT; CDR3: CASSLDGGNSPLHF
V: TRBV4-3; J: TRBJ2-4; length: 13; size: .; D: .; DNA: TGCGCCAGCAGCCAAACGGGACCAAACATTCAGTACTTC; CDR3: CASSQTGPNIQYF
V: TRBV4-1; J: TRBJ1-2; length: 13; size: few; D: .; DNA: TGCGCCAGCAGCCCCCCCGGGTCGTGGGGCTACACCTTC; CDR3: CASSPPGSWGYTF
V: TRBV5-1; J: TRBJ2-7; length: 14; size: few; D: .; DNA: TGCGCCAGCAGCCCGCGGCACGGAGTCTACGAGCAGTACTTC; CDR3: CASSPRHGVYEQYF